This T cell receptor (beta chain) was recorded in a study of T-cell memory formation after mild COVID-19. Study overall: Among the donors, TCR clusters were largely specific to each donor.

General study points: Some clones that responded turned up in pre-infection memory, which suggests that cross-reactive memory joined in. Contracting CD4+ clones sat mainly in CM and EM; CD8+ in EMRA.

A 5'RACE reaction primed in the constant segment made cDNA libraries of TCR alpha and TCR beta, and these carried sample barcodes and UMIs. TCRdb passed the 5' RACE reads through MiXCR, listing each CDR3 protein once. The table shows approximately 290,000 distinct CDR3 sequences, with 19% occurring only once. The CDR3 has 15 amino acids. V was shortened by 2 bases and J by 5 bases, with 15 bases between the two germline ends. The germline V gene has CDR1 MNHEY and CDR2 SVGAGI. Turning to this clonotype: The antigen remains unidentified.

This TCR was recovered from a man aged 18 to 30 who had mild COVID-19 (a few samples of this study predate the infection). Cell type and time point are not known. Input material: PBMCs or a T cell subset sorted from them (not recorded which). The chain carries TRBV6-5 and TRBJ2-5, with a weak D call TRBD1 (6 bases). The CDR3 here is CASSYPGQLGETQYF. The CDR3, as DNA: TGTGCCAGCAGTTACCCCGGACAGTTGGGGGAGACCCAGTACTTC.